This T cell receptor beta chain was recorded in a study of blood T cell repertoires in COVID-19. Study summary: Sites in the United States, Italy and Spain provided acute and convalescent COVID-19 samples. From T cells, B-cell-depleted T cells, or PBMCs came the material, which was cDNA or gDNA.

In the study's own analysis: Researchers report that nucleated cell counts were estimated from reference gene primer amplification. Assay: immunoSEQ multiplex PCR; the TCRdb copy retains only in-frame clones and omits some. V and J calls and clone size are given by that table; D and trimming were obtained from the DNA. Among 200,000 to 300,000 clones listed, 88% were seen once. Cohorts were based on clinical histories the participants reported. The V and J ends lost 0 bases and 4 bases respectively, with 16 bases between them. CDR3 size: 16 residues. Germline-derived CDR1 and CDR2 are SQVTM and ANQGSEA.

The TCR sequence derives from a woman in her thirties or forties with acute COVID-19. The sequencing input was PBMCs or T cells enriched from blood (not recorded which). The rearrangement uses TRBV29-1 and TRBJ2-1, with a weak D call TRBD1 (5 bases). CDR3 protein: CSVEEGQAESYNEQFF. The CDR3 DNA reads TGCAGCGTTGAAGAGGGGCAGGCCGAATCGTACAATGAGCAGTTCTTC.